Many counts were recorded for the clone carrying this T cell receptor (beta chain). Time point defined: before trial treatment. The sample is drawn from a study of low-dose radiotherapy and immunotherapy resistance in tumors. Gene-specific TRAV and TRBV primers were used for first-strand cDNA, covering alpha and beta chains. The authors amplified TCRs for about 20 PCR cycles with a constant-region primer and a V-primer adapter. Each CDR3 protein is one row after TCRdb ran MiXCR on the reads. Of tens of thousands of distinct CDR3 sequences listed, 9.4% are singletons. The input for sequencing was PBMCs, taken before treatment. This clonotype was obtained from a male donor with prostate cancer.

For the CDR3, the DNA is TGTGCCAGCAGTTCGATCCGGGACAGGGGGCCCGTTCGGTATGGCTACACCTTC. Translating gives CASSSIRDRGPVRYGYTF. V and J are TRBV28 and TRBJ1-2; 12 bases agree with TRBD1. V dropped 4 bases and J dropped 5; count of bases not matched to a gene: 14. The CDR3 runs 18 residues. The germline CDR1 and CDR2 sequences are MDHEN and SYDVKM.